A single sample is the source of the 3 T cell receptor beta chains below, sequenced in a study of cytomegalovirus exposure and HLA in healthy donors. Vbeta (60) and Jbeta (13) primers were used in the PCR. Produced via immunoSEQ multiplex PCR; TCRdb's table is partial and in-frame only. This sample lists roughly 73,000 clones; its ten largest clones have roughly 13%. The sequenced sample consisted of PBMCs. The receptors here all came from a man between 45 and 60 years old in good health and CMV-seropositive.

This chain links TRBV7-2 with TRBJ2-3; D ambiguous. Germline CDR1 and CDR2: SGHTA and FQGNSA. The CDR3 contains 12 residues. Trimming took off 5 bases at V and 2 bases at J, with 5 bases between the two ends. The CDR3 loop is CASSPPTDTQYF. Written as DNA, the CDR3 is TGTGCCAGCAGCCCTCCCACAGATACGCAGTATTTT. The full variable domain, rest sourced from reference TRBV7-2 and TRBJ2-3, is GAGVSQSPSNKVTEKGKDVELRCDPISGHTALYWYRQSLGQGLEFLIYFQGNSAPDKSGLPSDRFSAERTGGSVSTLTIQRTQQEDSAVYLCASSPPTDTQYFGPGTRLTVL.

This chain joins TRBV19 and TRBJ2-1, with TRBD1 matching 9 bases. The junction had 5 bases not matched to a gene; V was cut back by 7 bases and J by 7 bases. This CDR3 has 13 amino acids. Germline-derived CDR1 and CDR2 are LNHDA and SQIVND (reference sequence). The CDR3, as DNA: TGTGCCAGTAAAAGGACAGGGGAGAATGAGCAGTTCTTC. Amino acid sequence: CASKRTGENEQFF.

The chain uses TRBV27 and TRBJ2-7; TRBD1 matches at 8 bases. Losses at the gene ends were 5 bases for V and 4 bases for J; bases not matched to a gene: 13. The CDR3 covers 16 residues. Germline V lookup: CDR1 MNHEY, CDR2 SMNVEV (reference sequence). The CDR3, as DNA: TGTGCCAGCAGTCCCGGGACAGGAACTACGACTTACGAGCAGTACTTC. Protein: CASSPGTGTTTYEQYF.